Listed below are T cell receptor beta chains from one sample, sequenced in a study of human T cells and chemical hapten exposure. From the RACE reads, TCRdb called clonotypes with MiXCR, one entry per CDR3 protein. The repertoire includes 380,000 or so distinct CDR3 sequences, nearly 5% of them detected once, and 2% to 2.5% sits in the top ten. Sequenced material: whole blood, taken in connection with sensitization to the hapten diphenylcyclopropenone (DPC). All receptors derive from a woman aged 45-65 years with alopecia areata. Some clones in this sample may be carry-over from other donors' samples. The CDR3 runs from the conserved cysteine through the conserved F or W. A D gene is named only where the DNA matches it firmly. Some rows have no size entry. The others give once, few or many, or a class for an expanded clone.

TRBV7-9	many	-	TRBJ2-7	TGTGCCAGCAGCCCCAGAGGGGGGCTCTACGAGCAGTACTTC	CASSPRGGLYEQYF
TRBV2	many	-	TRBJ2-2	TGTGCCAGCAACAGCGCACCGAACACCGGGGAGCTGTTTTTT	CASNSAPNTGELFF
TRBV20-1	once	-	TRBJ2-3	TGCAGTGCTAGAGAATCGGCGGTAAATACGCAATATTTT	CSARESAVNTQYF
TRBV20-1	few	-	TRBJ1-2	TGCAGTGCTAGAGCTGGGAACTATGGCTACACCTTC	CSARAGNYGYTF
TRBV5-1	few	-	TRBJ2-7	TGCGCCAGCAGCTTGTGGTACCGGACCCGTACCTACGAGCAGTACTTC	CASSLWYRTRTYEQYF
TRBV2	many	-	TRBJ2-7	TGTGCCAGCAGAAGGACGGTCCTCGAGCAGTACTTC	CASRRTVLEQYF
TRBV11-2	many	-	TRBJ2-3	TGTGCCAGCAGCTTCCCTGGAGGGAGCATAGGAGATACGCAGTATTTT	CASSFPGGSIGDTQYF
TRBV2	many	TRBD1	TRBJ1-2	TGTGCCAGCAGTGAACGAAGGGGGCCTGGCTATGGCTACACCTTC	CASSERRGPGYGYTF
TRBV12-3/TRBV12-4	many	-	TRBJ2-3	TGTGCCAGCAGTTTCTTACCCGCGTCCCCCACAGATACGCAGTATTTT	CASSFLPASPTDTQYF
TRBV29-1	few	-	TRBJ2-1	TGCAGCGTCGAGACACCTGAGCAGTTCTTC	CSVETPEQFF
TRBV20-1	few	-	TRBJ1-2	TGCAGTGCTAGTGGTCAGGGGATTTTCTATGGCTACACCTTC	CSASGQGIFYGYTF
TRBV19	-	-	TRBJ2-1	TGTGCCAGCAGACGGGGATCCTACAATGAGCAGTTCTTC	CASRRGSYNEQFF
TRBV7-9	-	TRBD1	TRBJ2-3	TGTGCCAGCAGCTTGACACCGGGACAGGGGGAAGCAGATACGCAGTATTTT	CASSLTPGQGEADTQYF
TRBV20-1	few	-	TRBJ1-1	TGCAGTGCTACCCCGGACGGAGCGAACACTGAAGCTTTCTTT	CSATPDGANTEAFF
TRBV30	-	-	TRBJ2-7	TGTGCCCGAGCCTACCCCTCCACCTACGAGCAGTACTTC	CARAYPSTYEQYF
TRBV10-3	many	-	TRBJ2-3	TGTGCCATCGGGCGGTCCCACACAGATACGCAGTATTTT	CAIGRSHTDTQYF
TRBV5-1	-	TRBD1	TRBJ2-5	TGCGCCAGCAGCCCGACAGGGGCCGGAGAGACCCAGTACTTC	CASSPTGAGETQYF
TRBV12-3/TRBV12-4	many	-	TRBJ1-2	TGTGCCAGCAGTTCACAGGGTAGCGACTATGGCTACACCTTC	CASSSQGSDYGYTF
TRBV29-1	many	-	TRBJ2-2	TGCAGCGTTGCCACAGGACCCGGGGAGCTGTTTTTT	CSVATGPGELFF
TRBV9	many	TRBD2	TRBJ2-7	TGTGCCAGCAGAGATGGACCCGTTGCGGGAGTGCCTGGTGAGCAGTACTTC	CASRDGPVAGVPGEQYF
TRBV10-3	many	-	TRBJ1-4	TGTGCCATCAGTGGGGACCCCCGTGAAAAACTGTTTTTT	CAISGDPREKLFF
TRBV7-2	-	TRBD2	TRBJ2-3	TGTGCCAGCAGCCCCCAGGGCGGGGGATCAGATACGCAGTATTTT	CASSPQGGGSDTQYF
TRBV5-1	many	-	TRBJ2-3	TGCGCCAGCAGCTTATACGGTCTCACAGATACGCAGTATTTT	CASSLYGLTDTQYF
TRBV28	-	-	TRBJ1-1	TGTGCCAGCAGTTTCGGAGCCATCACTGAAGCTTTCTTT	CASSFGAITEAFF
TRBV6-5	-	TRBD2	TRBJ2-7	TGTGCCAGCAACCAACTAGCGGGGGAAGGCGAGCAGTACTTC	CASNQLAGEGEQYF
TRBV11-2	many	-	TRBJ1-1	TGTGCCAGCAGCCGGGGCCTGAACACTGAAGCTTTCTTT	CASSRGLNTEAFF
TRBV7-3	many	-	TRBJ2-2	TGTGCCAGCAGCTTACTGGCGGGCACCGGGGAGCTGTTTTTT	CASSLLAGTGELFF
TRBV12-3/TRBV12-4	few	-	TRBJ1-6	TGTGCCAGCAACTTCAGGGGAATCTTTTCACCCCTCCACTTT	CASNFRGIFSPLHF
TRBV30	few	-	TRBJ2-7	TGTGCCGGGACCCGGGACTCCAACTACGAGCAGTACTTC	CAGTRDSNYEQYF
TRBV6-5	many	TRBD2	TRBJ2-1	TGTGCCAGCAGGGGAGCGAGCGGGGTGGGGAATGAGCAGTTCTTC	CASRGASGVGNEQFF
TRBV6-2/TRBV6-3	many	-	TRBJ2-1	TGTGCCAGCAGGGGACTCCCCCGAGAGCAGTTCTTC	CASRGLPREQFF
TRBV9	few	-	TRBJ2-1	TGTGCCAGCAGCACCTTCAAGGGCAATGAGCAGTTCTTC	CASSTFKGNEQFF
TRBV9	many	TRBD1	TRBJ1-2	TGTGCCAGCAGCACTCCGACAGGGCCCTACTATGGCTACACCTTC	CASSTPTGPYYGYTF
TRBV7-8	many	TRBD1	TRBJ2-7	TGTGCCAGCAAGGGGGCAGGGGACCACGAGCAGTACTTC	CASKGAGDHEQYF
TRBV27	many	TRBD1	TRBJ1-4	TGTGCCAGCAGTTCACGACAGGGGGCGCGCGAAAAACTGTTTTTT	CASSSRQGAREKLFF
TRBV9	many	-	TRBJ2-1	TGTGCCAGCAGCCCACTCGAGGCTGAGCAGTTCTTC	CASSPLEAEQFF
TRBV7-9	many	-	TRBJ2-7	TGTGCCAGCAGCTTAGGAGGTACGGATGACCCCGAGCAGTACTTC	CASSLGGTDDPEQYF
TRBV30	-	-	TRBJ1-6	TGTGCCTGTGACAGGAGTAATTCACCCCTCCACTTT	CACDRSNSPLHF
TRBV20-1	many	TRBD2	TRBJ2-3	TGCAGTGCTAGAGGCGGGAGGAGCACAGATACGCAGTATTTT	CSARGGRSTDTQYF
TRBV10-3	many	-	TRBJ1-3	TGTGCCATCACCCCTTCGACCGGGACGGGGGATTTTGGCACCATATATTTT	CAITPSTGTGDFGTIYF
TRBV11-1	few	TRBD1	TRBJ1-1	TGTGCCAGCAGCTTATTCAGGGGGCCGGACACTGAAGCTTTCTTT	CASSLFRGPDTEAFF
TRBV9	-	-	TRBJ2-1	TGTGCCAGCAGCGTAGCAAACCTGGGGACGGATGAGCAGTTCTTC	CASSVANLGTDEQFF
TRBV30	many	TRBD1	TRBJ1-5	TGTGCCTGGAGCGGACAGGGGACGCAGCCCCAGCATTTT	CAWSGQGTQPQHF
TRBV5-5	many	-	TRBJ2-7	TGTGCCAGCAGCCCGTCCTGGGGGGCCTACGAGCAGTACTTC	CASSPSWGAYEQYF
TRBV7-2	many	-	TRBJ2-5	TGTGCCAGCAGCTTAGGAGGGGGGGAGACCCAGTACTTC	CASSLGGGETQYF
TRBV13	-	-	TRBJ1-6	TGTGCCAGCAGTGGAGACGGAAGTGGAGAATCACCCCTCCACTTT	CASSGDGSGESPLHF
TRBV24-1	many	TRBD2	TRBJ2-7	TGTGCCACCAGTGAACCCGGGAGGGCCAGCGAGCAGTACTTC	CATSEPGRASEQYF
TRBV6-1	many	-	TRBJ2-1	TGTGCCAGCACCCGGGGGCGGGGTCGGGATGAGCAGTTCTTC	CASTRGRGRDEQFF
TRBV6-2/TRBV6-3	many	TRBD2	TRBJ2-3	TGTGCCAGCAGTCCAGCGGGGGTGGGCACAGATACGCAGTATTTT	CASSPAGVGTDTQYF
TRBV11-2	few	TRBD2	TRBJ2-3	TGTGCCAGCAGCTTAGTCCTCATAGCGGGAGGAAGCACAGATACGCAGTATTTT	CASSLVLIAGGSTDTQYF
TRBV9	many	-	TRBJ1-1	TGTGCCAGCAGCGTAGGTGGAGGGATGGACGGTGAAGCTTTCTTT	CASSVGGGMDGEAFF
TRBV13	many	TRBD2	TRBJ2-1	TGTGCCAGCAGCCATCCATCTAGCGGAGAGCACAATGAGCAGTTCTTC	CASSHPSSGEHNEQFF
TRBV12-3/TRBV12-4	-	-	TRBJ2-5	TGTGCCAGCAGTCGGGACGGCGGAGAGACCCAGTACTTC	CASSRDGGETQYF
TRBV12-3/TRBV12-4	many	TRBD1	TRBJ2-7	TGTGCCAGCGGAGACAGGGTCGTCTACGAGCAGTACTTC	CASGDRVVYEQYF
TRBV29-1	many	-	TRBJ2-1	TGCAGCGTTGAACCGGGTTCTGAGCAGTTCTTC	CSVEPGSEQFF
TRBV12-3/TRBV12-4	many	-	TRBJ2-1	TGTGCCAGCAGTTTCGACACTGAGCAGTTCTTC	CASSFDTEQFF
TRBV12-3/TRBV12-4	many	-	TRBJ1-4	TGTGCCAGCAGGGGACGGGATGGTGAAAAACTGTTTTTT	CASRGRDGEKLFF